The rows below give T cell receptor beta chains drawn from one sample of a study of T cells in Graves' hyperthyroidism and ophthalmopathy. Using its own MiXCR run on the multiplex PCR reads, TCRdb lists one record per CDR3 protein. This sample carries roughly 380,000 distinct CDR3 sequences, around 18% of them seen once, and the ten largest clones take about 14%. What was sequenced was blood. The receptors shown here come from a woman in her thirties or forties with Graves' ophthalmopathy. Each CDR3 is given with its conserved first and last residue. A D gene is named only where the DNA matches it firmly. For some rows the clone size is stated as once, few or many, or as a class when expanded; others skip it.

j_call: TRBJ1-2; d_call: NA; v_call: TRBV6-1; clone_size: many; cdr3_aa: CASRDGPDYGYTF; cdr3_nt: TGTGCCAGCAGGGATGGACCTGACTATGGCTACACCTTC
j_call: TRBJ1-5; d_call: NA; v_call: TRBV2; clone_size: many; cdr3_aa: CASSEQGEAYQPQHF; cdr3_nt: TGTGCCAGCAGTGAGCAGGGAGAGGCTTATCAGCCCCAGCATTTT
j_call: TRBJ1-1; d_call: NA; v_call: TRBV19; clone_size: many; cdr3_aa: CASSNLQGTHEAFF; cdr3_nt: TGTGCCAGTAGTAACCTACAGGGAACCCATGAAGCTTTCTTT
j_call: TRBJ2-7; d_call: TRBD2; v_call: TRBV11-2; clone_size: many; cdr3_aa: CASSPGTSGGSYEQYF; cdr3_nt: TGTGCCAGCAGCCCAGGGACTAGCGGGGGCTCCTACGAGCAGTACTTC
j_call: TRBJ1-5; d_call: NA; v_call: TRBV7-8; clone_size: many; cdr3_aa: CASSLASGSATNQPQHF; cdr3_nt: TGTGCCAGCAGCTTAGCGTCAGGGAGTGCCACAAATCAGCCCCAGCATTTT
j_call: TRBJ2-7; d_call: NA; v_call: TRBV28; clone_size: few; cdr3_aa: CASRSYRVAGDYEQYF; cdr3_nt: TGTGCCAGCAGATCCTACAGGGTTGCGGGGGACTACGAGCAGTACTTC
j_call: TRBJ2-7; d_call: NA; v_call: TRBV28; clone_size: NA; cdr3_aa: CASTSRLQGSYEQYF; cdr3_nt: TGTGCCAGCACCTCCAGATTACAGGGTTCCTACGAGCAGTACTTC
j_call: TRBJ2-1; d_call: NA; v_call: TRBV29-1; clone_size: many; cdr3_aa: CSVVDPLGVEQFF; cdr3_nt: TGCAGCGTTGTAGATCCACTAGGAGTTGAGCAGTTCTTC
j_call: TRBJ1-5; d_call: NA; v_call: TRBV19; clone_size: many; cdr3_aa: CASSLQISSNQPQHF; cdr3_nt: TGTGCCAGTAGCCTACAGATTTCTAGCAATCAGCCCCAGCATTTT
j_call: TRBJ2-5; d_call: NA; v_call: TRBV12-3/TRBV12-4; clone_size: NA; cdr3_aa: CASSLAGRTETQYF; cdr3_nt: TGTGCCAGCAGTTTAGCGGGGAGGACGGAGACCCAGTACTTC
j_call: TRBJ1-2; d_call: NA; v_call: TRBV12-5; clone_size: NA; cdr3_aa: CASGAYRGDGYTF; cdr3_nt: TGTGCTAGTGGAGCCTATCGGGGGGATGGCTACACCTTC
j_call: TRBJ2-5; d_call: TRBD2; v_call: TRBV28; clone_size: many; cdr3_aa: CASSPGLAVETQYF; cdr3_nt: TGTGCCAGCAGCCCGGGACTAGCAGTGGAGACCCAGTACTTC
j_call: TRBJ2-7; d_call: TRBD1; v_call: TRBV6-1; clone_size: many; cdr3_aa: CASSAEDRVSYEQYF; cdr3_nt: TGTGCCAGCAGCGCCGAGGACAGGGTTTCCTACGAGCAGTACTTC
j_call: TRBJ2-5; d_call: NA; v_call: TRBV5-4; clone_size: NA; cdr3_aa: CASSLVGQGRETQYF; cdr3_nt: TGTGCCAGCAGCTTGGTCGGGCAAGGTCGCGAGACCCAGTACTTC
j_call: TRBJ2-5; d_call: TRBD1; v_call: TRBV10-1; clone_size: many; cdr3_aa: CANQSRSFGRGQETQYF; cdr3_nt: TGCGCCAACCAGTCCCGATCTTTTGGCAGGGGGCAAGAGACCCAGTACTTC
j_call: TRBJ1-2; d_call: TRBD1; v_call: TRBV27; clone_size: many; cdr3_aa: CASSLSGQGGIYGYTF; cdr3_nt: TGTGCCAGCAGTTTATCTGGACAGGGAGGAATCTATGGCTACACCTTC
j_call: TRBJ2-2; d_call: TRBD2; v_call: TRBV11-2; clone_size: few; cdr3_aa: CASSPLAGGFTGELFF; cdr3_nt: TGTGCCAGCAGCCCCCTAGCGGGAGGATTTACCGGGGAGCTGTTTTTT
j_call: TRBJ2-5; d_call: NA; v_call: TRBV25-1; clone_size: many; cdr3_aa: CASSEARTWNKRETQYF; cdr3_nt: TGTGCCAGCAGTGAAGCCCGGACTTGGAACAAGAGGGAGACCCAGTACTTC
j_call: TRBJ2-7; d_call: NA; v_call: TRBV29-1; clone_size: many; cdr3_aa: CSVETHSSYEQYF; cdr3_nt: TGCAGCGTTGAGACACATAGCTCCTACGAGCAGTACTTC
j_call: TRBJ2-5; d_call: TRBD1; v_call: TRBV20-1; clone_size: many; cdr3_aa: CSAYGQGFAETQYF; cdr3_nt: TGCAGTGCTTACGGACAGGGGTTTGCTGAGACCCAGTACTTC
j_call: TRBJ2-2; d_call: TRBD2; v_call: TRBV6-5; clone_size: many; cdr3_aa: CAGRSGTSGTGELFF; cdr3_nt: TGTGCCGGCCGTTCCGGGACTAGCGGCACCGGGGAGCTGTTTTTT
j_call: TRBJ1-2; d_call: NA; v_call: TRBV5-1; clone_size: NA; cdr3_aa: CASRRRLNYGYTF; cdr3_nt: TGCGCCAGCAGAAGGAGGCTAAACTATGGCTACACCTTC
j_call: TRBJ2-7; d_call: NA; v_call: TRBV3-1; clone_size: NA; cdr3_aa: CASSQDDGVEQYF; cdr3_nt: TGTGCCAGCAGCCAAGATGACGGGGTCGAGCAGTACTTC
j_call: TRBJ2-7; d_call: NA; v_call: TRBV27; clone_size: many; cdr3_aa: CASSPQVRSSYEQYF; cdr3_nt: TGTGCCAGCAGTCCCCAAGTTAGGAGCTCCTACGAGCAGTACTTC
j_call: TRBJ2-2; d_call: NA; v_call: TRBV5-1; clone_size: many; cdr3_aa: CASRLGQRLNTGELFF; cdr3_nt: TGCGCCAGCAGATTAGGACAGAGACTGAACACCGGGGAGCTGTTTTTT
j_call: TRBJ1-5; d_call: NA; v_call: TRBV27; clone_size: many; cdr3_aa: CASSPRDISNQPQHF; cdr3_nt: TGTGCCAGCAGCCCACGCGACATTAGCAATCAGCCCCAGCATTTT
j_call: TRBJ2-7; d_call: TRBD1; v_call: TRBV7-2; clone_size: many; cdr3_aa: CASSQPWGTGREQYF; cdr3_nt: TGTGCCAGCAGCCAACCCTGGGGGACAGGGCGCGAGCAGTACTTC
j_call: TRBJ1-2; d_call: NA; v_call: TRBV28; clone_size: many; cdr3_aa: CASSLVAGCGYTF; cdr3_nt: TGTGCCAGCAGTTTAGTGGCAGGTTGTGGCTACACCTTC